The 10 T cell receptor beta chains given below trace back to one sample, sequenced in a study of monozygotic twins with inflammatory bowel disease. TCRdb reprocessed the 5' RACE reads and keeps a single row for each CDR3 protein, giving no DNA. This table lists under 350,000 distinct CDR3 sequences. Source material: blood. Receptors originate from a human donor with ulcerative colitis or Crohn's disease, or a healthy co-twin of an affected twin (not recorded which).

The rearrangement uses TRBV28 and TRBJ2-7; TCRdb proposes TRBD1, but this gene call is untestable without DNA. The CDR3 has 17 amino acids. CDR1 and CDR2 (germline): MDHEN, SYDVKM. CDR3 protein: CASSPYSGQGPSREQYF.

The chain links TRBV21-1 to TRBJ2-1; TCRdb selects TRBD2, and the lack of DNA leaves this call unchecked. TRBV21-1 is a pseudogene segment. The CDR3 runs to 15 residues. This CDR3 reads CASGGTSGSTNEQFF.

The chain recombines TRBV4-3 with TRBJ2-1; the D gene TCRdb calls, TRBD2, cannot be checked with no DNA. There are 17 residues in the CDR3. Germline CDR1 and CDR2: LGHNA and YSLEER. CDR3: CASSQGPIAAGYNEQFF.

The chain uses TRBV7-3 and TRBJ2-7; lacking DNA, the TRBD1 call made by TCRdb goes unchecked. Germline V lookup: CDR1 SGHTA, CDR2 FQGTGA. The CDR3 contains 15 residues. The CDR3 reads CASSQESGTGYEQYF.

J is TRBJ2-3 and V is TRBV20-1. Germline CDR1 and CDR2: DFQATT and SNEGSKA (reference sequence). This CDR3 has 11 amino acids. The CDR3 reads CSADRSDTQYF.

CDR3 region: CASSFSGGAGTQYF. J is TRBJ2-3 and V is TRBV7-3; lacking DNA, the TRBD2 call made by TCRdb goes unchecked. Germline assignment: CDR1 SGHTA and CDR2 FQGTGA. The CDR3 consists of 14 residues.

The V call is TRBV5-1, the J call TRBJ2-7; with no DNA, the TCRdb D assignment of TRBD1 cannot be verified. CDR1 is SGHRS and CDR2 is YFSETQ in the germline V gene. The length of the CDR3 is 15 residues. The CDR3: CASSPAGTGGYEQYF.

This chain uses TRBV5-1 with TRBJ2-3; TCRdb gives TRBD1 as the D gene, but with no DNA this cannot be confirmed. Germline values: CDR1 SGHRS, CDR2 YFSETQ. The CDR3 sequence is 14 residues long. CDR3 protein: CASNSGTGTDTQYF.

The J gene is TRBJ2-1, the V gene TRBV7-2; without DNA, the TCRdb call of TRBD1 cannot be checked. CDR1 and CDR2 from the germline V gene are SGHTA and FQGNSA. This CDR3 comprises 15 residues. The CDR3 loop reads CASSLVWAGGGEQFF.

The rearrangement uses TRBV7-9 and TRBJ2-7. The CDR3 runs 14 residues. The germline gives CDR1 SEHNR, CDR2 FQNEAQ (reference sequence). CDR3 region: CASSRSGGWHEQYF.